These 18 T cell receptor beta chains originate from one sample sequenced in a study of T cells in women clearing cervical HPV infection. Produced via immunoSEQ multiplex PCR; TCRdb's table is partial and in-frame only. The sample's table shows fewer than 35,000 clones. The sequenced sample consisted of blood buffy coat. All receptors come from a woman aged 18 to 75 with a cervical HPV16 infection that either progressed to CIN3+ or cleared (not recorded which).

Remarks on this clone: With the read ending 3 residues before the CDR3 end, the germline J gene is used to fill in that end. V is TRBV7-9 and J is TRBJ2-4; D remains unclear. CDR3 length: 11 amino acids. Germline values: CDR1 SEHNR, CDR2 FQNEAQ (reference sequence). The sequenced CDR3 bases are TGTGCCAGCAGCTTAGTCTATGGT. It translates to CASSLVYG. The full CDR3 sequence reads CASSLVYGQYF.

To note about this clone: Sequencing ends 3 residues short of the CDR3 end; the germline J gene provides the rest. The chain uses TRBV7-3 and TRBJ1-1; 8 nucleotides line up with TRBD1. Trimming cost V 5 bases and J 0 bases; bases outside gene matches: 11. Germline CDR1 and CDR2: SGHTA and FQGTGA. The CDR3 runs to 17 residues. The CDR3 loop reads CASSPDRGPMMNTEAFF. CDR3 bases read: TGTGCCAGCAGCCCCGACAGGGGTCCTATGATGAACACTGAA.

Points on this clone: The CDR3 end falls 3 residues outside the read, so it is completed with the germline J gene. This chain joins TRBV2 and TRBJ2-1; 10 positions match TRBD2. Germline CDR1 is SNHLY and CDR2 is FYNNEI. Trimming at V came to 7 bases and at J to 5 bases, leaving 14 bases not matched to a gene. This CDR3 has 17 amino acids. Incomplete CDR3 DNA: TGTGCCAGCACCCGGGGACGAGCGGGGGGGCGAGACAATGAG. Its translation: CASTRGRAGGRDNE. The whole CDR3 reads CASTRGRAGGRDNEQFF.

With respect to this clone: Read coverage stops 3 residues before the CDR3 terminus; the germline J gene supplies the remainder. The sample carries other DNA sequences with the same CDR3. The V gene is TRBV7-3, the J gene TRBJ2-3, with D tentatively TRBD2 (6 bases). Germline CDR1 is SGHTA and CDR2 is FQGTGA. The CDR3 has 15 residues. The CDR3 spells CASSFGGGGEETQYF. Incomplete CDR3 DNA: TGTGCCAGCAGCTTCGGGGGAGGTGGGGAAGAGACG.

Concerning this clone: The CDR3 extends 3 residues past the end of the read, so its final part is completed from the germline J gene. The chain couples TRBV6-1 to TRBJ2-5; TRBD1 matches 9 bases. Germline CDR1 is MNHNS and CDR2 is SASEGT. This CDR3 is 14 amino acids long. V trimming: 4 bases; J trimming: 5 bases; junction bases outside the gene matches: 5. CDR3 loop: CASSARTGVETQYF. The sequenced CDR3 bases are TGTGCCAGCAGTGCACGGACAGGGGTCGAGACC.

For this clone: The read ends 3 residues early relative to the CDR3; the germline J gene fills the gap. The rearrangement links TRBV19 to TRBJ2-3; D unclear. This CDR3 is 11 amino acids long. Looked up from germline, CDR1 is LNHDA and CDR2 is SQIVND (reference sequence). CDR3 sequence reads: CASSVKKTQYF. The sequenced CDR3 bases are TGTGCCAGTAGTGTAAAAAAAACG. Variable domain in full (rest from reference TRBV19 and TRBJ2-3): DGGITQSPKYLFRKEGQNVTLSCEQNLNHDAMYWYRQDPGQGLRLIYYSQIVNDFQKGDIAEGYSVSREKKESFPLTVTSAQKNPTAFYLCASSVKKTQYFGPGTRLTVL.

Details on this clone: The read ends 3 residues before the CDR3 terminus; that terminus is restored from the germline J gene. The rearrangement joins TRBV7-2 to TRBJ2-1; 8 bases fit TRBD2. After removal of 5 bases from V and 4 bases from J, the junction contained 4 bases not matched to a gene. The germline V gene has CDR1 SGHTA and CDR2 FQGNSA. This CDR3 is built from 14 residues. The chain's CDR3 is CASSKRGGYNEQFF. The CDR3 bases that were read are TGTGCCAGCAGCAAACGGGGGGGATACAATGAG.

Comment on this clone: The read ends 3 residues early relative to the CDR3; the germline J gene fills the gap. The rearrangement uses TRBV13 and TRBJ2-1, with D possibly matching TRBD1 (6 bases). V lost 3 bases and J lost 0, with 9 bases in between. The CDR3 has 15 amino acids. Germline lookup yields CDR1 PRHDT and CDR2 FYEKMQ (reference sequence). CDR3 bases read: TGTGCCAGCAGCTTCCGGGACACCTCCTACAATGAG. This codes for CASSFRDTSYNE. The entire CDR3 sequence reads CASSFRDTSYNEQFF. The variable domain in full, completed from reference TRBV13 and TRBJ2-1, reads AAGVIQSPRHLIKEKRETATLKCYPIPRHDTVYWYQQGPGQDPQFLISFYEKMQSDKGSIPDRFSAQQFSDYHSELNMSSLELGDSALYFCASSFRDTSYNEQFFGPGTRLTVL.

To note about this clone: Read sequence stops 3 residues before the CDR3 end, and the germline J gene provides the missing end. J is TRBJ1-2 and V is TRBV20-1, with D unresolved. This CDR3 comprises 15 residues. Germline V gene lookup returns CDR1 DFQATT and CDR2 SNEGSKA (reference sequence). Trimming left V 0 bases short and J 2 bases short, with 13 bases between. The sequenced part of the CDR3 DNA is TGCAGTGCTAGAGATTTCGCCAGTAACAACTATGGC. Translated: CSARDFASNNYG. From start to end, the CDR3 is CSARDFASNNYGYTF.

CDR3 bases read: TGTGCCAGCACTGATGACAGGGAA. Translating gives CASTDDRE. Given in full, the CDR3 is CASTDDREAFF. The chain carries TRBV6-1 and TRBJ1-1, with D maybe TRBD1 (6 bases). The read terminates 3 residues before the CDR3 end, so the remaining end is supplied by the germline J gene. The CDR3 extends over 11 amino acids. The germline V gene has CDR1 MNHNS and CDR2 SASEGT.

For this clone: Coverage ceases 3 residues before the CDR3 finishes, and the germline J gene fills in the end. The chain joins TRBV29-1 to TRBJ2-5, with 7 bases fitting TRBD1. There are 14 residues in the CDR3. Unmatched junction bases numbered 7, after V lost 4 bases and J lost 2 bases. Looked up from germline, CDR1 is SQVTM and CDR2 is ANQGSEA. The sequenced CDR3 bases are TGCAGCGTTGCCCCAGGGGGAAGACAAGAGACC. As protein: CSVAPGGRQET. The CDR3 reads in full as CSVAPGGRQETQYF. The entire variable domain, with the rest obtained from reference TRBV29-1 and TRBJ2-5, is as follows: SAVISQKPSRDICQRGTSLTIQCQVDSQVTMMFWYRQQPGQSLTLIATANQGSEATYESGFVIDKFPISRPNLTFSTLTVSNMSPEDSSIYLCSVAPGGRQETQYFGPGTRLLVL.

As concerns this clone: The CDR3 end is not reached by the read, which stops 3 residues before it; the germline J gene fills it in. The chain couples TRBV7-9 to TRBJ1-1, with a tentative D call TRBD1 (5 bases). The V gene lost 0 bases and the J gene lost 3 bases, with 8 bases spanning the gap. CDR1 SEHNR and CDR2 FQNEAQ come from the germline V gene (reference sequence). The CDR3 runs to 14 residues. The part of the CDR3 DNA that was read is TGTGCCAGCAGCTTAGCAAGGACACACACTGAA. Protein sequence: CASSLARTHTE. The complete CDR3 protein is CASSLARTHTEAFF.

Remarks on this clone: The read ends 3 residues before the CDR3 terminus; that terminus is restored from the germline J gene. The rearrangement joins TRBV20-1 to TRBJ2-6; TRBD1 might be the D (5 bases). Germline V lookup: CDR1 DFQATT, CDR2 SNEGSKA (reference sequence). Trimming took off 5 bases at V and 0 bases at J, with 14 bases between the two ends. The CDR3 length is 16 residues. The CDR3 DNA, read in part, is TGCAGTGCTTCCGCCGGACACTACTCTGGGGCCAACGTC. Translating it yields CSASAGHYSGANV. The whole CDR3 is CSASAGHYSGANVLTF.

A remark on this clone: Sequencing ends 3 residues short of the CDR3 end; the germline J gene provides the rest. This sequence joins TRBV5-5 and TRBJ1-6, with TRBD1 matching over 7 bases. V was pared by 4 bases and J by 8 bases, with 3 bases of the junction left unmatched. This CDR3 is 13 amino acids long. Germline CDR1 and CDR2: SGHKS and YYEKEE (reference sequence). The CDR3 spells CASSGTVDSPLHF. The CDR3 DNA, read in part, is TGTGCCAGCAGCGGGACAGTCGATTCACCC.

To note about this clone: Sequencing ends 3 residues short of the CDR3 end; the germline J gene provides the rest. The chain links TRBV29-1 to TRBJ2-7; 9 nucleotides match TRBD1. CDR1 and CDR2 from the germline V gene are SQVTM and ANQGSEA. The CDR3 is made up of 15 amino acids. Losses at the gene ends were 1 base for V and 4 bases for J; bases not matched to a gene: 8. CDR3 DNA, as far as it was read: TGCAGCGTTGAAGCTAGGACAGGGGCGAGATACGAG. It codes for CSVEARTGARYE. The full CDR3 is CSVEARTGARYEQYF.

The DNA read from the CDR3 is TGCAGTGCAAGGACTAGCGGGGGCCGTGTCTTTGAG. Translation: CSARTSGGRVFE. The complete CDR3 reads CSARTSGGRVFEQFF. The rearrangement links TRBV20-1 to TRBJ2-1; 13 bases line up with TRBD2. Read sequence stops 3 residues before the CDR3 end, and the germline J gene provides the missing end. CDR3 length: 15 amino acids. Germline V lookup: CDR1 DFQATT, CDR2 SNEGSKA (reference sequence). V gave up 6 bases and J gave up 9 bases; unmatched junction bases: 11.

A note on this clone: The read comes to an end 3 residues before the CDR3 does, leaving the germline J gene to fill in the end. The chain has TRBV4-2 and TRBJ2-7; maybe TRBD2 (5 bases). This CDR3 spans 14 amino acids. Germline V lookup: CDR1 LGHNA, CDR2 YNFKEQ. The V and J ends lost 4 bases and 1 base respectively, with 11 bases between them. CDR3: CASSPEGLSYEQYF. CDR3 DNA, as far as it was read: TGTGCCAGCAGCCCCGAGGGTCTATCCTACGAG.

Points on this clone: The read ends 3 residues before the CDR3 terminus; that terminus is restored from the germline J gene. The rearrangement joins TRBV5-1 to TRBJ2-5, with D perhaps matching TRBD1 (7 bases). The V gene lost 2 bases and the J gene lost 5 bases, with 13 bases spanning the gap. The germline V gene has CDR1 SGHRS and CDR2 YFSETQ. The CDR3 extends over 14 amino acids. The DNA read from the CDR3 is TGCGCCAGCAGCTTTGGAGGGGGCTGGGAGACC. Protein product: CASSFGGGWET. In full, the CDR3 is CASSFGGGWETQYF.